The rows below give T cell receptor beta chains drawn from one sample of a study of blood T cells in healthy people across ages. TCRdb re-called the 5' RACE reads with MiXCR, one entry per CDR3 protein. The table has some 800,000 distinct CDR3 sequences, roughly 25% seen once. These same records also appear under a second study, on T cells of mothers and their children.

The sample taken for sequencing was blood. The receptor set was obtained from a boy aged 5-17 years in good health. The conserved cysteine and the conserved F or W are not part of the CDR3 here. D genes are given only for firm matches.

TRBD2 | TRBJ2-7 | TRBV4-3 | ASSQEFSGAFLEQY
TRBD1 | TRBJ1-6 | TRBV20-1 | SARAPGGYNSPLH
TRBD1 | TRBJ2-6 | TRBV6-5 | ASSKWDSNSANVLT
- | TRBJ1-5 | TRBV28 | ASSFLQPQH
- | TRBJ1-2 | TRBV9 | ASSPTDGYGYT
- | TRBJ2-5 | TRBV20-1 | SARYQETQY
- | TRBJ2-5 | TRBV9 | ASSVATSGAYQETQY
- | TRBJ2-7 | TRBV4-3 | ASSQDPAGTSYEQY
- | TRBJ2-7 | TRBV27 | ASSLWGTVEQY
- | TRBJ2-5 | TRBV28 | ASSAPKETQY
TRBD1 | TRBJ1-5 | TRBV24-1 | ATSEGTGEYRNQPQH
TRBD2 | TRBJ2-7 | TRBV27 | ASSSRLAGGQHEQY
TRBD1 | TRBJ2-5 | TRBV24-1 | ATSEPGTAKQETQY
- | TRBJ2-1 | TRBV20-1 | SATPDGGPYNEQF
- | TRBJ2-1 | TRBV20-1 | SARDARQRNYNEQF
TRBD1 | TRBJ2-3 | TRBV12-3/TRBV12-4 | ASSVDRGLTDTQY
- | TRBJ2-3 | TRBV24-1 | ATSDPSYGADTQY
TRBD2 | - | TRBV2 | ASSEGPGLADYNEQF
TRBD2 | TRBJ2-3 | TRBV6-2/TRBV6-3 | ASSYNWKRERTDTQY
- | TRBJ2-5 | TRBV7-8 | ASSLVLGETQY
TRBD1 | TRBJ1-4 | TRBV5-1 | ASSNRGATNEKLF
TRBD1 | TRBJ1-3 | TRBV20-1 | SAKRQGAGNTIY
TRBD2 | TRBJ2-3 | TRBV29-1 | SGGPLGRGERDTQY
TRBD2 | TRBJ2-5 | TRBV10-3 | AISEPDSGSRGETQY
TRBD1 | TRBJ2-5 | TRBV20-1 | SAEGQGKTQY
TRBD1 | - | TRBV27 | ASSLISGGVSIYEQY
- | TRBJ2-7 | TRBV27 | ASSTYVKSSYEQY
TRBD1 | TRBJ2-4 | TRBV6-1 | ASSEFQGATAKNIQY
TRBD2 | TRBJ2-5 | TRBV6-5 | ASSNSGLAGSETQY
- | TRBJ2-5 | TRBV7-2 | ASSSSSAEETQY
- | TRBJ2-5 | TRBV28 | ASSWSTTYVEQY
- | TRBJ2-5 | TRBV28 | ASSLSPTLIQETQY
- | - | TRBV7-9 | ASSSLPGTPFSYEQY
- | TRBJ2-1 | TRBV20-1 | SAADRRSYNEQF
TRBD1 | TRBJ2-7 | TRBV10-2 | ASTHGDRYYEQY
- | TRBJ2-7 | TRBV7-9 | ASSLVSSRDEQY
- | TRBJ2-2 | TRBV27 | ASSYTTGELF
TRBD1 | TRBJ1-4 | TRBV20-1 | SAWTGSEKLF
- | TRBJ1-4 | TRBV12-3/TRBV12-4 | ASSSEGLGAVKLF
TRBD2 | TRBJ2-7 | TRBV27 | ASSELAGKYEQY
- | - | TRBV5-6 | ASSFDRTIQETQY
- | TRBJ1-2 | TRBV11-2 | ASSSTTGYGYT
TRBD2 | - | TRBV18 | ASSQGLAGEQF
TRBD1 | TRBJ1-3 | TRBV4-3 | ASSQDKGQPGNTIY
- | TRBJ2-1 | TRBV4-1 | ASSQTPLGEQF
- | TRBJ1-1 | TRBV19 | ASSIQVSGTEAF
- | TRBJ1-6 | TRBV3-1 | ASSLGPRNSPLH
TRBD2 | TRBJ2-1 | TRBV5-1 | ASRLAGQSYNEQF
TRBD1 | TRBJ2-3 | TRBV12-3/TRBV12-4 | ASSLGTGGAAVQADTQY
TRBD1 | TRBJ1-6 | TRBV10-3 | ATQGDDYNSPLH
- | - | TRBV7-2 | ASSPQGIDEQY
- | TRBJ2-1 | TRBV7-9 | ASSRTGNEQF
- | TRBJ2-7 | TRBV6-5 | ASSYSLTTEQY
TRBD2 | TRBJ2-5 | TRBV20-1 | SARLAGPRETQY
- | TRBJ2-3 | TRBV20-1 | SAHPPLRPRGADTQY
- | TRBJ2-7 | TRBV27 | ASSTLVSYEQY
- | - | TRBV30 | AWSVPSRDEQF
TRBD2 | TRBJ2-3 | TRBV15 | ATSRDYGTRGDTQY
TRBD2 | TRBJ2-5 | TRBV12-3/TRBV12-4 | ASSYLAGVFQETQY
- | TRBJ2-2 | TRBV7-3 | ASSLMGAGNTGELF